A single sample is the source of the 10 T cell receptor beta chains below, sequenced in a study of OX40 agonist ivuxolimab in advanced cancers. The protocol was immunoSEQ multiplex PCR, while the TCRdb copy is restricted to in-frame clones and leaves out a portion. The sample consists of approximately 40,000 clones, 75% to 85% of them appearing once. Sequences were derived from CD4+ or CD8+ T cells sorted from blood, sampled in a trial of the OX40 agonist ivuxolimab. The receptors were gathered from an adult with an advanced solid tumor such as melanoma, head and neck, liver or kidney cancer.

This clone was detected a few times. In the same sample, other DNA sequences code for this CDR3. This chain uses TRBV7-6 with TRBJ1-2; TRBD1 matches 7 bases. CDR3 length: 13 residues. Per germline, CDR1 SGHVS and CDR2 FNYEAQ. V shed 4 bases and J 4 bases; nucleotides not matched to a gene: 3. Here the CDR3 reads CASSSRGGYGYTF. The CDR3 DNA reads TGTGCCAGCAGCTCCAGGGGGGGCTATGGCTACACCTTC.

The V call is TRBV5-4, the J call TRBJ1-1, with D hard to call. Trimming removed 5 bases at V and 0 bases at J, with 8 bases between. CDR3 length: 13 residues. The germline CDR1 and CDR2 sequences are SGHNT and YYREEE (reference sequence). For the CDR3, the DNA is TGTGCCAGCAGTACCGGGCTGAACACTGAAGCTTTCTTT. Its protein product is CASSTGLNTEAFF.

This chain links TRBV7-9 with TRBJ1-2, with D hard to call. The germline gives CDR1 SEHNR, CDR2 FQNEAQ (reference sequence). The CDR3 consists of 14 residues. Trimming pared 1 base from V and 4 bases from J, leaving 10 bases between. The CDR3 protein is CASSLVSRTYGYTF. The CDR3 nucleotides read TGTGCCAGCAGCTTAGTCTCGAGGACCTATGGCTACACCTTC. The variable domain in full, with the rest retrieved from reference TRBV7-9 and TRBJ1-2, is DTGVSQNPRHKITKRGQNVTFRCDPISEHNRLYWYRQTLGQGPEFLTYFQNEAQLEKSRLLSDRFSAERPKGSFSTLEIQRTEQGDSAMYLCASSLVSRTYGYTFGSGTRLTVV.

The J gene is TRBJ1-2, the V gene TRBV11-2; 10 bases map to TRBD1. This CDR3 comprises 16 residues. Unmatched junction bases numbered 12, after V lost 4 bases and J lost 7 bases. Germline V lookup: CDR1 SGHAT, CDR2 FQNNGV. This chain's CDR3 is CASSSGTGVGYGGYTF. CDR3 in DNA: TGTGCCAGCAGCTCTGGGACAGGGGTGGGGTACGGTGGCTACACCTTC.

V and J are TRBV6-5 and TRBJ1-5, with D perhaps matching TRBD1 (5 bases). The CDR3 is 14 residues long. From germline, CDR1 is MNHEY and CDR2 SVGAGI. V lost 4 bases and J lost 6, with 13 bases in between. DNA of the CDR3: TGTGCCAGCAGTTTGCGGCAGGGTGGTCAGCCCCAGCATTTT. Translated: CASSLRQGGQPQHF.

The chain carries TRBV5-5 and TRBJ2-1, with TRBD2 as a possible D gene (5 bases). The CDR3 covers 13 residues. The V gene lost 4 bases and the J gene lost 8 bases, with 13 bases spanning the gap. The germline V gene has CDR1 SGHKS and CDR2 YYEKEE (reference sequence). In DNA, the CDR3 is TGTGCCAGCAGCCCCCCGGGGATCGATGAGCAGTTCTTC. Protein sequence: CASSPPGIDEQFF.

This clone appeared once. The genes are TRBV7-6 and TRBJ1-4; 8 positions match TRBD1. There are 16 residues in the CDR3. V lost 5 bases, J lost 5 bases, and 10 bases stayed unmatched. Germline assignment: CDR1 SGHVS and CDR2 FNYEAQ. The CDR3 sequence is CASSQTGQGKNEKLFF. The DNA for the CDR3 is TGTGCCAGCAGCCAGACTGGACAGGGCAAAAATGAAAAACTGTTTTTT.

The chain joins TRBV30 to TRBJ1-1; D is perhaps TRBD1 (6 bases). The V gene's germline CDR1 is GTSNPN and CDR2 SVGIG (reference sequence). The CDR3 length is 16 residues. Trimming removed 3 bases from V and 1 base from J, with 18 bases in between. The CDR3 DNA is TGTGCCTGGAGCCGCCGGGACACCTCTAAGAACACTGAAGCTTTCTTT. Protein product: CAWSRRDTSKNTEAFF.

The V gene is TRBV7-9, the J gene TRBJ2-6; D is possibly TRBD1 (5 bases). Trimming shortened V by 5 bases and J by 4 bases, and 18 bases separated the two germline ends. CDR3 length: 17 residues. Germline CDR1 SEHNR, CDR2 FQNEAQ (reference sequence). CDR3 in DNA: TGTGCCAGCAGCCCTAGGCAGGGTAGGTCCGGGGCCAACGTCCTGACTTTC. Protein product: CASSPRQGRSGANVLTF.

The CDR3 nucleotides are TGTGCCAGCACCCTGGTTGTTCCCACAGATACGCAGTATTTT. This sequence encodes CASTLVVPTDTQYF. This chain joins TRBV7-9 and TRBJ2-3; D uncertain. Germline V gene lookup returns CDR1 SEHNR and CDR2 FQNEAQ (reference sequence). Trimming left V 7 bases short and J 2 bases short, with 13 bases between. This CDR3 has 14 residues.